This T cell receptor beta chain was sequenced in a study of T cell responses to AZD1222 COVID-19 vaccine. Findings and limits, study-wide: Close to half of all spike-specific TCRs reportedly target regions of the variants that are unmutated. Along spike, vaccine-associated CD4 TCRs were found throughout, with dominance at 160-218 and 743-854.

Sequencing used immunoSEQ multiplex PCR; TCRdb keeps in-frame clones, though not all of them. The sample has roughly 150,000 clones, 75% to 95% seen once; the top ten hold less than 5.5%. Notes on this clone: The target antigen is unknown.

Looked up from germline, CDR1 is KGHSH and CDR2 is LQKENI. CDR3 length: 14 residues. Trimming shortened V by 2 bases and J by 3 bases, and 11 bases separated the two germline ends. The rearrangement links TRBV18 to TRBJ2-7; D unresolved. The source was peripheral blood, collected on day 0 of AZD1222 vaccination. The clonotype originates from an adult in good health. This CDR3 reads CASSPSLDGYEQYF. In nucleotides, the CDR3 is TGTGCCAGCTCACCAAGCCTGGACGGCTACGAGCAGTACTTC.